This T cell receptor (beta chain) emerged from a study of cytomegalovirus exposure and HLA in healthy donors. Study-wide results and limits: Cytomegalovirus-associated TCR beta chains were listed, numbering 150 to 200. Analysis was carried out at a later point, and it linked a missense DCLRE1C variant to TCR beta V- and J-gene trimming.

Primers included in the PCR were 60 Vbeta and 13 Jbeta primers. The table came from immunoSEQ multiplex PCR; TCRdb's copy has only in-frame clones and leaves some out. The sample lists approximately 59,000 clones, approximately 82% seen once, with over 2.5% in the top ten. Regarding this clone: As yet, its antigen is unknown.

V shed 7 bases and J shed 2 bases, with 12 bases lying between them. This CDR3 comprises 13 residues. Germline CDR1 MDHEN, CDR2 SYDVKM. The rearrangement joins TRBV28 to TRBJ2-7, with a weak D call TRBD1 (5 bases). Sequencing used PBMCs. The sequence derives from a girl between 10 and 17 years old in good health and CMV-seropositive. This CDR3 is CASTTVGAYEQYF. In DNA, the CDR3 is TGTGCCAGCACCACGGTAGGGGCCTACGAGCAGTACTTC.